A selection of T cell receptor beta chains follows, all from one sample in a study of blood T cell repertoires in COVID-19. Repertoires were generated with immunoSEQ multiplex PCR, while TCRdb's copy carries only in-frame clones and drops some. The table records under 150,000 clones, around 84% of them present only once. Sample: peripheral blood. Every receptor here comes from a man between 35 and 55 years old with acute or convalescent COVID-19. Each CDR3 is given with its conserved first and last residue. The order of the fields is D gene, clone size, J gene, V gene, CDR3 DNA, CDR3 protein. The D gene is left open where the match is weak. Part of the rows lack a size; the others show once, few, many or a class for expanded clones.

TRBD1	NA	TRBJ1-5	TRBV19	TGTGCCACTCAACCCCGGGACAGGGGGCTTCCCCAGCATTTT	CATQPRDRGLPQHF
TRBD1	NA	TRBJ1-1	TRBV5-1	TGCGCCAGCAGCGGGGACAGGGGAACTGAAGCTTTCTTT	CASSGDRGTEAFF
TRBD2	NA	TRBJ2-3	TRBV7-8	TGTGCCAGCAGCTTAATGCGGGGGGCCTTCACAGATACGCAGTATTTT	CASSLMRGAFTDTQYF
NA	NA	TRBJ2-7	TRBV24-1	TGTGCCACCAGTGAGTTCAGGGGCCTTAGCTCCTACGAGCAGTACTTC	CATSEFRGLSSYEQYF
NA	NA	TRBJ1-2	TRBV7-2	TGTGCCAGCAGCCACGGGTCTAACTATGGCTACACCTTC	CASSHGSNYGYTF
NA	once	TRBJ2-1	TRBV19	TGTGCCAGTAGTATAGGGCCAGGGAACAATGAGCAGTTCTTC	CASSIGPGNNEQFF
TRBD2	NA	TRBJ2-2	TRBV7-2	TGTGCCAGCAGCGTGGGGGGGTTATCGAACACCGGGGAGCTGTTTTTT	CASSVGGLSNTGELFF
TRBD1	NA	TRBJ1-4	TRBV7-9	TGTGCCAGCAGCAACCGACAGGGGGTGGAAAAACTGTTTTTT	CASSNRQGVEKLFF
TRBD1	NA	TRBJ2-7	TRBV23-1	TGCGCCAGCAGGCTCACGGGACAGGGCTTCTACGAGCAGTACTTC	CASRLTGQGFYEQYF
NA	NA	TRBJ1-3	TRBV4-1	TGCGCCAGCAGCAAAGACAGCTCTGGAAACACCATATATTTT	CASSKDSSGNTIYF
TRBD1	NA	TRBJ2-2	TRBV11-3	TGTGCCAGCAGCACTACCCTGACAGGGCCCGCGAACACCGGGGAGCTGTTTTTT	CASSTTLTGPANTGELFF
TRBD1	NA	TRBJ1-2	TRBV10-2	TGCGCCAGCAGTGAGCAGGGGGCTGGTGGCTACACCTTC	CASSEQGAGGYTF
NA	NA	TRBJ1-2	TRBV9	TGTGCCAGCGGGTCAGGGTGGAATGGCTACACCTTC	CASGSGWNGYTF
NA	NA	TRBJ1-1	TRBV5-6	TGTGCCAGCAGCTTGGCTACACAGGGAAGGACTGAAGCTTTCTTT	CASSLATQGRTEAFF
TRBD1	NA	TRBJ1-2	TRBV7-9	TGTGCCAGCAGCTCACCCGCAGGGGGCTATGGCTACACCTTC	CASSSPAGGYGYTF
NA	once	TRBJ1-1	TRBV24-1	TGTGCCACCAGTGCCGGAAGGGGCTCTGCTTTCTTT	CATSAGRGSAFF
TRBD1	few	TRBJ1-5	TRBV2	TGTGCCAGCAGTCGGACAGGGGAGGATTTTAGGACCAATCAGCCCCAGCATTTT	CASSRTGEDFRTNQPQHF
NA	NA	TRBJ1-4	TRBV10-3	TGTGCCATCAGTGACCGGGATGAAAAACTGTTTTTT	CAISDRDEKLFF
TRBD2	once	TRBJ2-7	TRBV13	TGTGCCAGCAGCAATCGACTAGCCATCTACGAGCAGTACTTC	CASSNRLAIYEQYF
NA	NA	TRBJ2-7	TRBV6-6	TGTGCCAGCAGCCCAGGGGGGACCGCCTTGGACGAGCAGTACTTC	CASSPGGTALDEQYF
TRBD2	NA	TRBJ2-7	TRBV2	TGTGCCAGCAGGGAAGGTTCGGGGGGACAGCAGTACTTC	CASREGSGGQQYF
TRBD1	NA	TRBJ1-1	TRBV30	TGTGCCTGGAGTGTACCGGGCGACAGGGGCACTGAAGCTTTCTTT	CAWSVPGDRGTEAFF
NA	NA	TRBJ1-2	TRBV29-1	TGCAGCGTTGGGGGCGTTTACTATGGCTACACCTTC	CSVGGVYYGYTF
TRBD1	NA	TRBJ1-1	TRBV5-1	TGCGCCAGCAGCTCGACAGGGCTTAGGAATGAAGCTTTCTTT	CASSSTGLRNEAFF
NA	NA	TRBJ1-5	TRBV6-4	TGTGCCAGCAGTGCCGGGACTGCCAATCAGCCCCAGCATTTT	CASSAGTANQPQHF
NA	NA	TRBJ2-7	TRBV7-9	TGTGCCAGCAGCTTTTTTGAGGGCGAGCAGTACTTC	CASSFFEGEQYF
TRBD2	once	TRBJ2-1	TRBV4-3	TGCGCCAGCAGCCAAGATTTACTAGCGGGGGGAGGTGAGCAGTTCTTC	CASSQDLLAGGGEQFF
NA	NA	TRBJ2-1	TRBV2	TGTGCCAGCAGCAAGACTGACAATGAGCAGTTCTTC	CASSKTDNEQFF
TRBD2	NA	TRBJ2-3	TRBV4-1	TGCGCCAGCAGCCAACCGGCGGGGGGGGGCACAGATACGCAGTATTTT	CASSQPAGGGTDTQYF
TRBD1	NA	TRBJ1-6	TRBV24-1	TGTGCCACCAGTGACGGGACAGGGCAGAATTCACCCCTCCACTTT	CATSDGTGQNSPLHF
NA	NA	TRBJ1-1	TRBV11-2	TGTGCCAGCAGCTTAGGCCAACGGGAAATGAACACTGAAGCTTTCTTT	CASSLGQREMNTEAFF
NA	NA	TRBJ2-5	TRBV5-1	TGCGCCAGCAGCAAGGGGAAGAGTGAGACCCAGTACTTC	CASSKGKSETQYF
NA	NA	TRBJ2-3	TRBV3-1/TRBV3-2	TGTGCCAGCAGCCACTCTAGCACAGATACGCAGTATTTT	CASSHSSTDTQYF
TRBD2	NA	TRBJ2-7	TRBV4-3	TGCGCCAGCAGCCAAGATCTTCCTAGCGGCTACGAGCAGTACTTC	CASSQDLPSGYEQYF
NA	NA	TRBJ1-2	TRBV9	TGTGCCAGCAGCGACCTCCAGGTGATGAGACCCTATGGCTACACCTTC	CASSDLQVMRPYGYTF
NA	NA	TRBJ2-1	TRBV6-6	TGTGCCAGCAGTTACAGGGAGAATGAGCAGTTCTTC	CASSYRENEQFF
TRBD2	NA	TRBJ2-7	TRBV7-9	TGTGCCAGCAGCTTAGCCCTACTAGCGGGGGGGCCCGACGAGCAGTACTTC	CASSLALLAGGPDEQYF
NA	NA	TRBJ2-1	TRBV3-1/TRBV3-2	TGTGCCAGCAGCCAAGCGTCTAGAGTTCTCGATGAGCAGTTCTTC	CASSQASRVLDEQFF
NA	NA	TRBJ2-5	TRBV9	TGTGCCAGCAGCGTAGCTCAGGGTTTAAGAGGAGAGACCCAGTACTTC	CASSVAQGLRGETQYF
NA	NA	TRBJ2-5	TRBV12-3/TRBV12-4	TGTGCCAGCAGTTCGGGGGAAACCGAGACCCAGTACTTC	CASSSGETETQYF
NA	NA	TRBJ2-5	TRBV7-2	TGTGCCAGCAGCTTAGTACTGGAGACCCAGTACTTC	CASSLVLETQYF